This TCR beta chain was profiled in a study of CD8 T cells in ankylosing spondylitis. Whole-study findings and limits: Clones linked to the disease showed a CD8+ phenotype. They occurred at relatively low frequencies in peripheral blood. Certain motif variants had earlier appeared in reactive arthritis synovial fluid and blood. As reported, disease-linked clones showed significant enrichment in matched ankylosing spondylitis synovial fluid. Seemingly characteristic of ankylosing spondylitis blood was a TCR beta motif consisting of about 8 highly homologous variants.

Each TCR beta library was made by quantitative 5'-RACE that incorporated molecular barcodes. TCRdb processed the 5' RACE reads anew with MiXCR; each CDR3 protein has one entry. This table holds about 540,000 distinct CDR3 sequences, about 13% found once. With respect to this clonotype: The antigen is undetermined.

The length of the CDR3 is 13 residues. V lost 6 bases to trimming and J lost 8 bases, with 16 bases between them. Germline-derived CDR1 and CDR2 are LGHNT and FRNRAP. The sequenced material came from blood, either unsorted or a sorted T cell fraction (not recorded which). The receptor's source is a male donor with ankylosing spondylitis. The rearrangement uses TRBV12-5 and TRBJ1-2; perhaps TRBD1 as D (6 bases). The CDR3 region is CASGPVDRSGYTF. CDR3 coding DNA: TGTGCTAGTGGACCAGTCGACAGGTCGGGCTACACCTTC.